The sequence of this TCR beta chain was determined in a study of cytomegalovirus exposure and HLA in healthy donors. In regard to this clone: Its specificity is not known.

In the PCR, 60 Vbeta and 13 Jbeta primers were used. Method: immunoSEQ multiplex PCR; TCRdb's copy keeps in-frame clones and lacks some. The sample includes more than 150,000 clones, roughly four fifths of them seen just once. CDR1 is SGHRS, CDR2 YFSETQ, per germline. V lost 4 bases and J lost 7, with 17 bases in between. The CDR3 extends over 14 amino acids. Findings of the study overall: Some highly shared sequence variants likely arose as a pipeline artifact. Using the classifier, cytomegalovirus status was reportedly diagnosed with high specificity and sensitivity.

Sequences were obtained from PBMCs. The gene calls are TRBV5-1 and TRBJ1-2; no reliable D call. The clonotype originates from a middle-aged man in good health and CMV-seronegative. CDR3 residues: CASSVPGRAGGYTF. As DNA, the CDR3 is TGCGCCAGCAGCGTCCCGGGGAGGGCTGGTGGCTACACCTTC.